Shown below are 4 T cell receptor beta chains from a single sample sequenced in a study of technical replicates of blood from a handful of donors. Clones were sequenced by immunoSEQ multiplex PCR, and TCRdb holds only the in-frame ones, with some missing. Counted here are almost 65,000 clones, 86% occurring once; the ten biggest clones make up 5.1%. The sequenced sample consisted of PBMCs. Source of these receptors: a human donor in good health. Some clones in this sample may be carry-over from other donors' samples.

V and J are TRBV30 and TRBJ1-3; no clear D. This CDR3 has 14 residues. Germline V gives CDR1 GTSNPN, CDR2 SVGIG (reference sequence). Trimming took off 1 base at V and 2 bases at J, with 9 bases between the two ends. The CDR3 region is CAWSAGVTGNTIYF. The CDR3 DNA reads TGTGCCTGGAGTGCCGGGGTGACTGGAAACACCATATATTTT.

The chain has TRBV7-3 and TRBJ1-6, with D hard to call. The CDR3 has 13 residues. Germline CDR1 is SGHTA and CDR2 is FQGTGA. V lost 1 base and J 10 bases, leaving 8 bases between the germline ends. Written as DNA, the CDR3 is TGTGCCAGCAGCTTAAATCGGGAGTCACCCCTCCACTTT. This gives the protein CASSLNRESPLHF.

This clone was picked up a small number of times. The CDR3 DNA sequence: TGTGCCAGCAGCTTAGTTGAGTCTGAAAAACTGTTTTTT. It codes for CASSLVESEKLFF. V is TRBV7-9 and J is TRBJ1-4; D call uncertain. Per the germline V gene, CDR1 is SEHNR and CDR2 is FQNEAQ (reference sequence). This CDR3 is 13 amino acids long. V lost 1 base and J lost 7, with 7 bases in between.

The chain uses TRBV7-3 and TRBJ2-3, with D unresolved. The CDR3 extends over 13 amino acids. The V end lost 3 bases, the J end lost 0 bases, and 4 bases lay between the germline ends. Germline CDR1 SGHTA, CDR2 FQGTGA. The CDR3 DNA follows: TGTGCCAGCAGCTTGTATAGCACAGATACGCAGTATTTT. This codes for CASSLYSTDTQYF.